These 2 T cell receptor beta chains were sequenced from one sample in a study of multiple sclerosis patients with progressive multifocal leukoencephalopathy (dated by TCRdb to the late 2010s). Libraries were built with the immunoSEQ multiplex PCR assay. TCRdb's version of the immuneACCESS table is confined to in-frame rearrangements and falls short of the full clone set. An unresolved V gene accounts for under half of the shortfall where checked; the remainder is of unknown origin. This sample has about 30,000 clones in its table, and approximately 89% of those were observed once. Of the sample, less than 1.6% falls within the top ten clones. The time point label corresponds to: more than 5 months of natalizumab therapy. The treatment or condition label, as the study defines it: on natalizumab therapy at sampling. The sample in question was PBMCs, obtained from a patient treated with natalizumab. The receptors derive from a human donor with multiple sclerosis.

This clone has a single count. The chain has TRBV9 and TRBJ1-1; D is uncertain. The germline V and J ends were trimmed by 0 bases and 3 bases, with 12 bases remaining between them. The CDR3 is 15 residues long. Germline V CDR1 and CDR2: SGDLS, YYNGEE. CDR3 DNA: TGTGCCAGCAGCGTAGTAAACGGTGGATACACTGAAGCTTTCTTT. Amino acid sequence: CASSVVNGGYTEAFF.

A single count supports this clone. The rearrangement links TRBV19 to TRBJ2-5; tentative D call: TRBD2 (6 bases). Gene TRBJ2-7 matches the end of the DNA better, so the J call may be wrong. This CDR3 has 13 amino acids. CDR1 is LNHDA and CDR2 is SQIVND in the germline V gene (reference sequence). The CDR3 sequence: CASSAGRIYEQYF. The CDR3 bases are TGTGCCAGTAGTGCGGGACGGATCTACGAGCAGTACTTC.